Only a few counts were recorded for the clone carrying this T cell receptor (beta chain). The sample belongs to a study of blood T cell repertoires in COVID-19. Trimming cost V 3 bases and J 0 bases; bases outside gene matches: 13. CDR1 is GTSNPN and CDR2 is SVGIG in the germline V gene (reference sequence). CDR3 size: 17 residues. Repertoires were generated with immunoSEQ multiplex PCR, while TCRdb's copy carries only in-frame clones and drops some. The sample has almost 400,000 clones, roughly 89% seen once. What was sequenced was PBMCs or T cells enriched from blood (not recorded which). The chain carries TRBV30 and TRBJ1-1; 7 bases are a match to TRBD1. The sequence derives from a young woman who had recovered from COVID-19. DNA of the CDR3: TGTGCCTGGAGGGTACTTCAACCGGGACAGTTGAACACTGAAGCTTTCTTT. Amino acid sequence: CAWRVLQPGQLNTEAFF. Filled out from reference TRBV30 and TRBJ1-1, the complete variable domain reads SQTIHQWPATLVQPVGSPLSLECTVEGTSNPNLYWYRQAAGRGLQLLFYSVGIGQISSEVPQNLSASRPQDRQFILSSKKLLLSDSGFYLCAWRVLQPGQLNTEAFFGQGTRLTVV.